This is a list of T cell receptor beta chains from one sample in a study of blood T cell repertoires in COVID-19. Clones were sequenced by immunoSEQ multiplex PCR, and TCRdb holds only the in-frame ones, with some missing. The sample holds approximately 460,000 clones, 89% seen once. Input material: peripheral blood. Receptors originate from a man younger than 30 with COVID-19, enrolled during active disease. Each CDR3 is given with its conserved first and last residue. The order of the fields is CDR3 length, J gene, V gene, D gene, clone size, CDR3 protein, CDR3 DNA. D genes are given only for firm matches. Not all rows give a size; the values are once, few, many and, for expanded clones, a class.

length: 15; J: TRBJ2-7; V: TRBV6-6; D: NA; size: NA; CDR3: CASSPRTTPSYEQYF; DNA: TGTGCCAGCAGTCCCCGGACTACCCCTTCCTACGAGCAGTACTTC
length: 16; J: TRBJ2-2; V: TRBV5-4; D: NA; size: once; CDR3: CASSLVAAPNTGELFF; DNA: TGTGCCAGCAGCTTGGTAGCGGCTCCGAACACCGGGGAGCTGTTTTTT
length: 16; J: TRBJ2-1; V: TRBV19; D: NA; size: NA; CDR3: CATSRGKRSSYNEQFF; DNA: TGTGCCACCTCAAGGGGGAAAAGAAGCTCCTACAATGAGCAGTTCTTC
length: 14; J: TRBJ2-1; V: TRBV10-2; D: NA; size: once; CDR3: CASSPGTAFNEQFF; DNA: TGCGCCAGCAGCCCCGGGACTGCATTCAATGAGCAGTTCTTC
length: 14; J: TRBJ2-7; V: TRBV29-1; D: NA; size: NA; CDR3: CSVRSGIRRDEQYF; DNA: TGCAGCGTCCGATCGGGGATTCGGCGTGACGAGCAGTACTTC
length: 13; J: TRBJ1-2; V: TRBV2; D: NA; size: NA; CDR3: CARQGASNYGYTF; DNA: TGTGCCAGACAGGGAGCCTCTAACTATGGCTACACCTTC
length: 13; J: TRBJ2-2; V: TRBV30; D: NA; size: NA; CDR3: CAWRAAVTGELFF; DNA: TGTGCCTGGAGAGCGGCGGTTACCGGGGAGCTGTTTTTT
length: 17; J: TRBJ2-7; V: TRBV6-6; D: NA; size: NA; CDR3: CASSRTSSRLGSYEQYF; DNA: TGTGCCAGCAGTCGGACCTCCTCTAGGCTGGGCTCCTACGAGCAGTACTTC
length: 15; J: TRBJ2-3; V: TRBV19; D: NA; size: once; CDR3: CASSSGSRQADTQYF; DNA: TGTGCCAGTAGTTCAGGGTCCCGTCAGGCAGATACGCAGTATTTT
length: 15; J: TRBJ2-2; V: TRBV25-1; D: NA; size: NA; CDR3: CASSDQDRRTGELFF; DNA: TGTGCCAGCAGTGATCAAGACAGACGCACCGGGGAGCTGTTTTTT
length: 14; J: TRBJ2-7; V: TRBV4-1; D: NA; size: once; CDR3: CASRPPFGGHEQYF; DNA: TGCGCCAGCAGACCTCCTTTTGGGGGCCACGAGCAGTACTTC
length: 14; J: TRBJ1-1; V: TRBV5-1; D: NA; size: NA; CDR3: CASSLDGLSTEAFF; DNA: TGCGCCAGCAGCTTGGATGGACTAAGCACTGAAGCTTTCTTT
length: 12; J: TRBJ1-1; V: TRBV29-1; D: NA; size: once; CDR3: CSVQTERFEAFF; DNA: TGCAGCGTTCAAACGGAGAGGTTTGAAGCTTTCTTT
length: 16; J: TRBJ2-1; V: TRBV9; D: NA; size: NA; CDR3: CASSVSGGLARNEQFF; DNA: TGTGCCAGCAGCGTGTCCGGTGGGCTAGCGAGGAATGAGCAGTTCTTC
length: 11; J: TRBJ1-2; V: TRBV9; D: NA; size: NA; CDR3: CASSMSGRYTF; DNA: TGTGCCAGCAGCATGAGTGGGCGCTACACCTTC
length: 13; J: TRBJ1-2; V: TRBV18; D: NA; size: NA; CDR3: CASSPGERYGYTF; DNA: TGTGCCAGCTCTCCAGGGGAGAGATATGGCTACACCTTC
length: 14; J: TRBJ2-1; V: TRBV11-3; D: NA; size: NA; CDR3: CASSLDGQYNEQFF; DNA: TGTGCCAGCAGCTTAGATGGACAGTACAATGAGCAGTTCTTC
length: 12; J: TRBJ2-7; V: TRBV2; D: NA; size: NA; CDR3: CASTGQSYEQYF; DNA: TGTGCCAGCACCGGACAGTCCTACGAGCAGTACTTC
length: 15; J: TRBJ2-6; V: TRBV7-9; D: NA; size: NA; CDR3: CASSLGVTGANVLTF; DNA: TGTGCCAGCAGCTTAGGAGTCACTGGGGCCAACGTCCTGACTTTC
length: 17; J: TRBJ2-2; V: TRBV5-1; D: TRBD2; size: NA; CDR3: CASSMGLAGSRAGELFF; DNA: TGCGCCAGCAGTATGGGACTAGCGGGATCTAGGGCCGGGGAGCTGTTTTTT
length: 14; J: TRBJ1-5; V: TRBV7-8; D: NA; size: NA; CDR3: CASSLEGGDQPQHF; DNA: TGTGCCAGCAGCTTAGAAGGAGGGGATCAGCCCCAGCATTTT
length: 11; J: TRBJ1-1; V: TRBV24-1; D: NA; size: NA; CDR3: CATSDFHEAFF; DNA: TGTGCCACCAGTGATTTTCATGAAGCTTTCTTT
length: 15; J: TRBJ1-5; V: TRBV6-1; D: NA; size: NA; CDR3: CASSEMRGGNQPQHF; DNA: TGTGCCAGCAGTGAAATGAGGGGGGGCAACCAGCCCCAGCATTTT
length: 18; J: TRBJ2-1; V: TRBV7-8; D: NA; size: NA; CDR3: CASSLGRGRGGNYNEQFF; DNA: TGTGCCAGCAGCTTAGGTCGGGGTAGGGGAGGAAATTACAATGAGCAGTTCTTC
length: 13; J: TRBJ1-1; V: TRBV11-3; D: NA; size: once; CDR3: CASSLTGNTEAFF; DNA: TGTGCCAGCAGCTTAACGGGGAACACTGAAGCTTTCTTT
length: 14; J: TRBJ1-1; V: TRBV5-4; D: NA; size: NA; CDR3: CASSLTGINTEAFF; DNA: TGTGCCAGCAGCTTGACCGGGATCAACACTGAAGCTTTCTTT
length: 13; J: TRBJ1-6; V: TRBV2; D: TRBD1; size: few; CDR3: CASSADRNSPLHF; DNA: TGTGCCAGCAGTGCGGACAGGAATTCACCCCTCCACTTT
length: 16; J: TRBJ2-1; V: TRBV5-1; D: NA; size: NA; CDR3: CASSLDGRVSYNEQFF; DNA: TGCGCCAGCAGCCTGGATGGCAGGGTATCCTACAATGAGCAGTTCTTC
length: 15; J: TRBJ2-3; V: TRBV5-6; D: NA; size: once; CDR3: CASSRRRSPTDTQYF; DNA: TGTGCCAGCAGCCGACGGAGGTCCCCCACAGATACGCAGTATTTT
length: 13; J: TRBJ2-7; V: TRBV18; D: NA; size: NA; CDR3: CASSPSGSYEQYF; DNA: TGTGCCAGCTCACCGAGCGGTTCCTACGAGCAGTACTTC
length: 14; J: TRBJ2-3; V: TRBV9; D: NA; size: few; CDR3: CASSVRTNTDTQYF; DNA: TGTGCCAGCAGCGTCAGGACAAATACAGATACGCAGTATTTT
length: 15; J: TRBJ2-5; V: TRBV7-9; D: NA; size: few; CDR3: CASSLFGGPQETQYF; DNA: TGTGCCAGCAGCTTATTTGGGGGCCCCCAAGAGACCCAGTACTTC
length: 15; J: TRBJ2-5; V: TRBV29-1; D: TRBD1; size: NA; CDR3: CSVITGGAFQETQYF; DNA: TGCAGCGTGATAACAGGGGGCGCCTTCCAAGAGACCCAGTACTTC
length: 13; J: TRBJ1-1; V: TRBV12-2; D: NA; size: NA; CDR3: CASRLGGQGEAFF; DNA: TGTGCAAGTCGCTTAGGAGGACAGGGTGAAGCTTTCTTT
length: 14; J: TRBJ1-4; V: TRBV6-2/TRBV6-3; D: NA; size: NA; CDR3: CASSLSATNEKLFF; DNA: TGTGCCAGCAGTCTCAGTGCAACTAATGAAAAACTGTTTTTT
length: 16; J: TRBJ2-6; V: TRBV24-1; D: NA; size: NA; CDR3: CATNDGSQAGANVLTF; DNA: TGTGCCACCAATGATGGGTCTCAGGCCGGGGCCAACGTCCTGACTTTC
length: 15; J: TRBJ2-3; V: TRBV19; D: NA; size: NA; CDR3: CASSSGETSTDTQYF; DNA: TGTGCCAGTAGTTCCGGAGAGACTAGCACAGATACGCAGTATTTT
length: 14; J: TRBJ2-7; V: TRBV2; D: NA; size: NA; CDR3: CASKPSASTYEQYF; DNA: TGTGCCAGCAAGCCGAGCGCATCGACCTACGAGCAGTACTTC
length: 14; J: TRBJ1-3; V: TRBV10-3; D: NA; size: NA; CDR3: CAAGGHLSGNTIYF; DNA: TGTGCCGCCGGCGGACACCTCTCTGGAAACACCATATATTTT
length: 13; J: TRBJ1-4; V: TRBV12-3/TRBV12-4; D: NA; size: NA; CDR3: CASSFGAPGKLFF; DNA: TGTGCCAGCAGTTTCGGAGCCCCCGGAAAACTGTTTTTT
length: 14; J: TRBJ2-4; V: TRBV5-4; D: NA; size: NA; CDR3: CASSSGSDKNIQYF; DNA: TGTGCCAGCAGCTCGGGGTCAGACAAAAACATTCAGTACTTC
length: 14; J: TRBJ2-3; V: TRBV5-1; D: NA; size: NA; CDR3: CASSTGLFTDTQYF; DNA: TGCGCCAGCAGCACCGGACTATTCACAGATACGCAGTATTTT
length: 15; J: TRBJ2-5; V: TRBV7-8; D: TRBD2; size: once; CDR3: CASSGRTSGIETQYF; DNA: TGTGCCAGCAGCGGAAGGACTAGCGGGATAGAGACCCAGTACTTC
length: 16; J: TRBJ1-1; V: TRBV6-2/TRBV6-3; D: TRBD1; size: few; CDR3: CASSYIQTDRPPEAFF; DNA: TGTGCCAGCAGTTATATCCAAACGGACAGGCCTCCCGAAGCTTTCTTT
length: 13; J: TRBJ1-1; V: TRBV5-1; D: NA; size: many; CDR3: CASRILHLVEAFF; DNA: TGCGCCAGCCGGATTCTACACCTAGTCGAAGCTTTCTTT
length: 15; J: TRBJ2-2; V: TRBV18; D: NA; size: NA; CDR3: CASSLLEANTGELFF; DNA: TGTGCCAGCTCACTACTGGAGGCGAACACCGGGGAGCTGTTTTTT
length: 16; J: TRBJ1-2; V: TRBV5-5; D: NA; size: NA; CDR3: CASSLAARGRDYGYTF; DNA: TGTGCCAGCAGCTTGGCAGCCAGGGGAAGAGACTATGGCTACACCTTC
length: 15; J: TRBJ2-7; V: TRBV20-1; D: TRBD2; size: NA; CDR3: CSASVRLAGTYEQYF; DNA: TGCAGTGCTAGTGTTCGACTAGCGGGGACCTACGAGCAGTACTTC
length: 16; J: TRBJ2-3; V: TRBV5-6; D: TRBD2; size: NA; CDR3: CASSSLAGGSTDTQYF; DNA: TGTGCCAGCAGCTCTTTAGCGGGAGGATCCACAGATACGCAGTATTTT
length: 16; J: TRBJ2-2; V: TRBV19; D: TRBD2; size: NA; CDR3: CASNRLAGGLAGELFF; DNA: TGTGCCAGTAATAGACTAGCGGGAGGGCTGGCCGGGGAGCTGTTTTTT
length: 13; J: TRBJ1-1; V: TRBV7-9; D: NA; size: NA; CDR3: CASSVQENTEAFF; DNA: TGTGCCAGCAGCGTCCAGGAGAACACTGAAGCTTTCTTT
length: 14; J: TRBJ1-4; V: TRBV6-4; D: TRBD1; size: NA; CDR3: CAKGTGATNEKLFF; DNA: TGTGCCAAGGGGACAGGGGCAACTAATGAAAAACTGTTTTTT
length: 14; J: TRBJ1-2; V: TRBV2; D: NA; size: NA; CDR3: CASSKRTATYGYTF; DNA: TGTGCCAGCAGCAAAAGGACAGCAACCTATGGCTACACCTTC
length: 14; J: TRBJ1-1; V: TRBV15; D: NA; size: NA; CDR3: CATSREQFPTEAFF; DNA: TGTGCCACCAGCAGAGAGCAGTTCCCCACTGAAGCTTTCTTT
length: 15; J: TRBJ1-6; V: TRBV30; D: NA; size: NA; CDR3: CAWSVLWGPNSPLHF; DNA: TGTGCCTGGAGTGTCTTGTGGGGGCCCAATTCACCCCTCCACTTT